The 12 T cell receptor beta chains below come from one sample, sequenced in a study of blood T cell repertoires in COVID-19 (TCRdb year 2020). The library was obtained by the immunoSEQ multiplex PCR assay. Here the immuneACCESS table is served through TCRdb, limited to in-frame sequences with V and J called. Missing clones are a known gap in these copies; in checked studies unresolved V genes cover under half, and the rest lacks a known reason. In all, the sample holds over 130,000 clones, and roughly 76% of those were seen once. Roughly 8.6% of the sample is held by the ten biggest clonotypes. The sequenced sample was peripheral blood. The origin of the receptors is a woman aged 45-65 years with active or convalescent COVID-19.

This chain links TRBV4-3 with TRBJ1-2, with 12 bases lining up with TRBD1. The V and J ends lost 3 bases and 1 base, in that order; junction bases with no gene match: 12. The CDR3 spans 19 residues. CDR1 and CDR2 from the germline V gene are LGHNA and YSLEER. CDR3 sequence (DNA): TGCGCCAGCAGCCAGGCCTACACCGGGACAGGGGGCGGTAACTATGGCTACACCTTC. Protein product: CASSQAYTGTGGGNYGYTF.

The chain uses TRBV4-3 and TRBJ1-4; D is undetermined. This CDR3 contains 18 residues. Germline V gene data show CDR1 as LGHNA and CDR2 as YSLEER. V lost 4 bases, J lost 0 bases, and 18 bases lay in between. The CDR3 protein is CASSPEGHSRATNEKLFF. CDR3 nucleotides: TGCGCCAGCAGCCCTGAGGGTCACAGCCGCGCAACTAATGAAAAACTGTTTTTT.

The chain links TRBV19 to TRBJ1-5; 10 nucleotides line up with TRBD1. Trimming cost V 11 bases and J 6 bases; bases outside gene matches: 10. The CDR3 is 14 amino acids. The germline V gene has CDR1 LNHDA and CDR2 SQIVND (reference sequence). The CDR3 loop is CASAETGGGQPQHF. Here the CDR3 DNA reads TGTGCCTCGGCGGAGACAGGGGGCGGTCAGCCCCAGCATTTT.

The chain recombines TRBV7-9 with TRBJ1-1, with a possible D match to TRBD1 (5 bases). The CDR3 is 12 residues long. Deletions cut 1 base from V and 8 bases from J, with 8 bases between. Germline V lookup: CDR1 SEHNR, CDR2 FQNEAQ (reference sequence). The CDR3, as DNA: TGTGCCAGCAGCTTAGTGCAGGGAGAAGCTTTCTTT. Protein product: CASSLVQGEAFF.

This clone is judged medium-sized. Other DNA sequences in the sample encode the same CDR3. The chain employs TRBV19 and TRBJ1-4, with a tentative D call TRBD1 (6 bases). V lost 6 bases, J lost 8 bases, and 16 bases lay in between. The CDR3 is made up of 14 amino acids. CDR1 is LNHDA and CDR2 is SQIVND in the germline V gene (reference sequence). The CDR3 reads CASRVGRGDEKLFF. CDR3 in DNA: TGTGCCAGTAGGGTGGGCAGGGGCGACGAAAAACTGTTTTTT.

V is TRBV2 and J is TRBJ1-1; maybe TRBD1 (5 bases). Trimming took 2 bases from V and 1 from J, leaving 11 bases between them. CDR3 length: 15 residues. Germline V lookup: CDR1 SNHLY, CDR2 FYNNEI. The CDR3 loop is CASSERRGRNTEAFF. The CDR3 DNA reads as TGTGCCAGCAGTGAACGCCGGGGGAGGAACACTGAAGCTTTCTTT.

V usage is TRBV30 and J usage is TRBJ1-1; a weak D match, TRBD1 (6 bases). The V gene's germline CDR1 is GTSNPN and CDR2 SVGIG (reference sequence). The CDR3 extends over 14 amino acids. Trimming removed 8 bases from V and 0 bases from J, with 16 bases in between. The DNA for the CDR3 is TGTGCCGTGGGGGGGGCGAAGATGAACACTGAAGCTTTCTTT. Residues: CAVGGAKMNTEAFF.

The V and J genes are TRBV5-5 and TRBJ2-2; possibly TRBD1 for D (7 bases). The length of the CDR3 is 16 residues. V dropped 4 bases and J dropped 3 bases, with 16 bases sitting between them. Germline values: CDR1 SGHKS, CDR2 YYEKEE (reference sequence). CDR3 loop: CASSPGGLTYTGELFF. For the CDR3, the DNA is TGTGCCAGCAGCCCAGGGGGGCTAACTTACACCGGGGAGCTGTTTTTT.

The V gene is TRBV30, the J gene TRBJ1-2; 12 positions agree with TRBD1. From germline, CDR1 is GTSNPN and CDR2 SVGIG (reference sequence). The CDR3 length is 18 residues. The V segment lost 4 bases and the J segment 3 bases; nucleotides outside the gene matches: 15. CDR3: CAWIPPGQGAAGYYGYTF. DNA for the CDR3: TGTGCCTGGATCCCCCCGGGACAGGGGGCGGCTGGATACTATGGCTACACCTTC.

The chain employs TRBV5-6 and TRBJ1-4; D is unclear. Germline V CDR1 and CDR2: SGHDT, YYEEEE. The CDR3 has 14 amino acids. V lost 5 bases to trimming and J lost 8 bases, with 16 bases between them. The CDR3 here is CASSRSGFGEKLFF. CDR3 DNA sequence: TGTGCCAGCAGTCGATCGGGATTTGGGGAAAAACTGTTTTTT.

The chain employs TRBV19 and TRBJ1-2; 10 nucleotides align to TRBD1. J gave up 0 bases and V 3 bases, and 4 bases lay outside the gene matches. Germline V gives CDR1 LNHDA, CDR2 SQIVND (reference sequence). This CDR3 is 16 amino acids long. CDR3 residues: CASSMGQGRTNYGYTF. CDR3 coding DNA: TGTGCCAGTAGTATGGGACAGGGGCGGACTAACTATGGCTACACCTTC. Full variable domain (remainder filled in from reference TRBV19 and TRBJ1-2): DGGITQSPKYLFRKEGQNVTLSCEQNLNHDAMYWYRQDPGQGLRLIYYSQIVNDFQKGDIAEGYSVSREKKESFPLTVTSAQKNPTAFYLCASSMGQGRTNYGYTFGSGTRLTVV.

The gene calls are TRBV30 and TRBJ2-5, with a tentative D call TRBD1 (5 bases). Per germline, CDR1 GTSNPN and CDR2 SVGIG (reference sequence). The CDR3 is 12 residues long. Trimming removed 0 bases from V and 5 bases from J, with 7 bases in between. CDR3 nucleotides: TGTGCCTGGAGTGTATACAGGGAGACCCAGTACTTC. Its protein is CAWSVYRETQYF.